Each of the 14 T cell receptor beta chains below was sequenced from the same sample in a study of OX40 agonist ivuxolimab in advanced cancers. TCRdb's copy holds only in-frame clones and misses some; the assay was immunoSEQ multiplex PCR. The data show about 73,000 clones, 92% seen once. The material sequenced was CD4+ or CD8+ T cells sorted from blood, taken in a trial of the OX40 agonist ivuxolimab. The source is an adult with an advanced solid tumor such as melanoma, head and neck, liver or kidney cancer.

This clone was seen more than once but under ten times. V usage is TRBV19 and J usage is TRBJ1-5, with D tentatively TRBD1 (6 bases). The ends were cut back, 4 bases at V and 4 bases at J, with 11 bases in the middle. The CDR3 covers 14 residues. Germline CDR1 is LNHDA and CDR2 is SQIVND (reference sequence). In nucleotides, the CDR3 is TGTGCCAGTAGTACAAGACAGGCTAATCAGCCCCAGCATTTT. It codes for CASSTRQANQPQHF.

The rearrangement uses TRBV2 and TRBJ2-7; TRBD1 agrees at 7 bases. The CDR3 totals 15 residues. CDR1 is SNHLY, CDR2 FYNNEI, per germline. The V segment lost 4 bases and the J segment 3 bases; nucleotides outside the gene matches: 9. The CDR3 sequence is CASSGIGDRVYEQYF. The CDR3 nucleotides are TGTGCCAGCAGTGGGATTGGGGACAGAGTCTACGAGCAGTACTTC.

The chain combines TRBV6-4 with TRBJ2-1, with D possibly being TRBD2 (5 bases). The CDR3 sequence is 13 residues long. V was clipped by 2 bases and J by 7 bases, with 9 bases between them. Germline CDR1 MRHNA, CDR2 SNTAGT. The CDR3 is CASSDGLLNEQFF. The CDR3 nucleotides are TGTGCCAGCAGTGACGGACTCCTTAATGAGCAGTTCTTC.

The V call is TRBV6-1, the J call TRBJ1-5; the match to TRBD1 covers 8 bases. Germline CDR1 is MNHNS and CDR2 is SASEGT. Trimming cost V 1 base and J 1 base; bases outside gene matches: 9. The CDR3 contains 18 residues. CDR3 residues: CASSEVLDRDRSNQPQHF. The DNA for the CDR3 is TGTGCCAGCAGTGAAGTATTGGACAGGGATCGGAGCAATCAGCCCCAGCATTTT.

This chain links TRBV4-1 with TRBJ2-2; D might be TRBD2 (6 bases). Germline V gene sequence: CDR1 MGHRA, CDR2 YSYEKL. CDR3 length equals 14 residues. Trimming took off 4 bases at V and 0 bases at J, with 6 bases between the two ends. CDR3 DNA: TGCGCCAGCAGCCTAGCGGCGAACACCGGGGAGCTGTTTTTT. It specifies CASSLAANTGELFF.

The rearrangement uses TRBV2 and TRBJ2-5; D not certain. The J call is uncertain, as TRBJ2-7 better fits the DNA end. Germline CDR1 is SNHLY and CDR2 is FYNNEI. CDR3 size: 14 residues. The CDR3 nucleotides are TGTGCCAGCAGTTTGGTGGGGTCGGCTTACGAGCAGTACTTC. It encodes CASSLVGSAYEQYF.

The chain's CDR3 is CASSQDWNNEQFF. The DNA of the CDR3 is TGTGCCAGCAGTCAGGACTGGAACAATGAGCAGTTCTTC. The J gene is TRBJ2-7, the V gene TRBV6-5; D might be TRBD2 (5 bases). The DNA end lines up better with TRBJ2-1; the J call may be wrong. The CDR3 consists of 13 residues. Germline values: CDR1 MNHEY, CDR2 SVGAGI.

The gene calls are TRBV2 and TRBJ1-1; D possibly corresponds to TRBD1 (5 bases). CDR3 length: 15 residues. Germline CDR1 reads SNHLY; CDR2 reads FYNNEI. The ends were cut back, 5 bases at V and 2 bases at J, with 15 bases in the middle. CDR3 residues: CASSLGLGPNTEAFF. The CDR3 nucleotides read TGTGCCAGCAGTCTGGGGTTGGGGCCAAACACTGAAGCTTTCTTT.

A few counts support this clone. The chain carries TRBV7-9 and TRBJ1-1; perhaps TRBD1 as D (6 bases). Deletions cut 6 bases from V and 5 bases from J, with 7 bases between. The germline V gene encodes CDR1 SEHNR and CDR2 FQNEAQ (reference sequence). This CDR3 is 11 amino acids long. The CDR3 region is CASRGGTEAFF. The CDR3 bases are TGTGCCAGCAGAGGGGGAACTGAAGCTTTCTTT.

V usage is TRBV5-6 and J usage is TRBJ2-5; TRBD1 might be the D (6 bases). Trimming took off 0 bases at V and 5 bases at J, with 14 bases between the two ends. CDR1 SGHDT and CDR2 YYEEEE come from the germline V gene. This CDR3 contains 15 residues. The CDR3 here is CASSLAGASQETQYF. CDR3 DNA sequence: TGTGCCAGCAGCTTGGCAGGGGCAAGCCAGGAGACCCAGTACTTC.

The J gene is TRBJ2-7, the V gene TRBV27; no clear D gene. V was pared by 3 bases and J by 0 bases, with 6 bases between. CDR1 MNHEY and CDR2 SMNVEV come from the germline V gene (reference sequence). The CDR3 spans 13 residues. The CDR3 sequence: CASSLTVSYEQYF. In nucleotides, the CDR3 is TGTGCCAGCAGTTTGACGGTCTCCTACGAGCAGTACTTC.

This clone showed up just once. This chain links TRBV7-3 with TRBJ2-2; TRBD2 agrees at 9 bases. V dropped 1 base and J dropped 0; count of bases not matched to a gene: 18. The length of the CDR3 is 22 residues. In germline, CDR1 is SGHTA, CDR2 FQGTGA. CDR3 residues: CASSLNPSLGWLAGANTGELFF. In nucleotides, the CDR3 is TGTGCCAGCAGCTTAAACCCAAGTCTAGGGTGGTTAGCGGGGGCGAACACCGGGGAGCTGTTTTTT.

The rearrangement uses TRBV6-5 and TRBJ1-2; D gene unclear. The CDR3 spans 14 residues. Trimming left V 0 bases short and J 2 bases short, with 7 bases between. Germline V gene lookup returns CDR1 MNHEY and CDR2 SVGAGI. As DNA, the CDR3 is TGTGCCAGCAGTTACTCGGAACAGAACTATGGCTACACCTTC. It is translated as CASSYSEQNYGYTF.

The CDR3 DNA reads TGCGCCAGCAGCTTAACGCCCAATGAGCAGTTCTTC. It translates to CASSLTPNEQFF. The gene calls are TRBV5-1 and TRBJ2-1; D is unclear. Trimming pared 2 bases from V and 6 bases from J, leaving 6 bases between. The CDR3 extends over 12 amino acids. Germline lookup yields CDR1 SGHRS and CDR2 YFSETQ. Combining the CDR3 with reference TRBV5-1 and TRBJ2-1 gives the whole variable domain KAGVTQTPRYLIKTRGQQVTLSCSPISGHRSVSWYQQTPGQGLQFLFEYFSETQRNKGNFPGRFSGRQFSNSRSEMNVSTLELGDSALYLCASSLTPNEQFFGPGTRLTVL.